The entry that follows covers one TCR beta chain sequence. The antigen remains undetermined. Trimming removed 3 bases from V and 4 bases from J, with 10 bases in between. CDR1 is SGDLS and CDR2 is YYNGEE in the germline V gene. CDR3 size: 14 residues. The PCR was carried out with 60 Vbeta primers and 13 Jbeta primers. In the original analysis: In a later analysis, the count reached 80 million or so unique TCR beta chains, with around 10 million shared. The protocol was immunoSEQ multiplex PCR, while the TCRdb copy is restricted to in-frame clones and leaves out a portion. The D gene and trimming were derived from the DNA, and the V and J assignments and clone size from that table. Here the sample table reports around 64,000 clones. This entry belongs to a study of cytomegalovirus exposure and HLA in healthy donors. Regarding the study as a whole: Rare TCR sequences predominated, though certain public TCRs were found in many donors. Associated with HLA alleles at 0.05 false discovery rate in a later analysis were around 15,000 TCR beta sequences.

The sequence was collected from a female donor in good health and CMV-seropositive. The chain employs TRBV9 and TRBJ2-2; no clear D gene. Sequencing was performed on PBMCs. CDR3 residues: CASSEVLSTGELFF. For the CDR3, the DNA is TGTGCCAGCAGCGAAGTTCTCAGCACCGGGGAGCTGTTTTTT.